This T cell receptor beta chain was sequenced for a study of siplizumab effects on memory and regulatory T cells. The protocol was immunoSEQ multiplex PCR, while the TCRdb copy is restricted to in-frame clones and leaves out a portion. The sample holds 85,000 to 90,000 clones, just under 90% seen once. The CDR3 contains 16 residues. V trimming: 2 bases; J trimming: 4 bases; junction bases outside the gene matches: 3. The germline V gene encodes CDR1 MNHEY and CDR2 SVGAGI. This TCR was sampled from a human donor in good health. The sequenced material came from CD4+ T cells sorted from blood. The chain carries TRBV6-5 and TRBJ2-5, with TRBD2 identical over 14 bases. CDR3 bases: TGTGCCAGCAGTTACGGGACTAGCGGGAGACGAGAGACCCAGTACTTC. Translating it yields CASSYGTSGRRETQYF.